This T cell receptor beta chain derives from a study of blood T cell repertoires in COVID-19 (dated by TCRdb to 2018 to 2021). With regard to the full study: Samples from collaborators originated in the United States, Italy and Spain and spanned both the acute and convalescent phases of COVID-19. The prospective study material was composed of cDNA or gDNA derived from T cells, B-cell-depleted T cells, or PBMCs. Subjects who had been exposed to COVID-19, were actively infected with it, or had recovered from it provided the deeply sampled blood TCRbeta repertoires that made up the dataset. A freely available public database, intended as a resource for researchers studying the immune response to SARS-CoV-2, is where the repertoires were released. Samples were obtained from the ongoing ImmuneRACE study (first 160 participants) and from 950 to 1,500 subjects provided by 6 global collaborators. Sample metadata almost always included a de-identified subject ID, COVID-19 status, age in years and sex. Where available, HLA class I and class II types were taken from metadata supplied by the sample provider and were not determined by assay-based typing.

Worth noting for this clone: Its target antigen remains unknown. The input lacks base qualities; no much larger clone sits a single base away.

TCRbeta CDR3 regions were amplified from genomic DNA by means of the immunoSEQ Assay, a bias-controlled multiplex PCR. Under the source paper's analysis protocol: Nucleated cell counts per sample were estimated from amplification of reference gene primers within the assay. To quantify the absolute abundance of each unique TCRbeta CDR3 rearrangement, sequence reads were collapsed and filtered. Productive Simpson clonality was computed per sample as the square root of Simpson's diversity index over productive rearrangements. This is the immuneACCESS table as TCRdb keeps it, with only in-frame sequences that have V and J called. A part of the clones is gone; compared with another copy, unresolved V genes explain less than half, and the rest is unexplained. V, J and clone size are taken as reported in that table, and D and trimming were inferred from the DNA itself. For this sample the table gives approximately 340,000 clones, of which around 90% were detected only once. Jointly, the top ten make up around 9.9% of the sample.

One collaborating source in Seattle enrolled patients during active infection and followed them longitudinally through the course of disease. The collaborating institutions used their own protocols to collect whole blood in K2EDTA tubes. Collaborator samples were shipped for TCRbeta analysis as frozen whole blood, isolated PBMCs, or DNA extracted from either sample type. Findings and caveats that apply to the study as a whole: How much clinical and demographic metadata was included differed by source and by participant, and the metadata was provided uncurated.

V is pared back by 4 bases and J by 1 base, with 13 bases lying between the germline termini. CDR3 length: 15 amino acids, cysteine to phenylalanine. The DNA shown is the 45-base CDR3, in frame from base 1. The CDR1 and CDR2 encoded by the germline V gene are SGHVS and FNYEAQ. Sequencing was done on a sample of peripheral blood. The sequence came from a man younger than 40 with COVID-19, enrolled during active disease. The V and J segments used are TRBV7-6 and TRBJ1-1; the D gene cannot be named for sure. The CDR3 sequence is CASSSLSGRNTEAFF. The DNA is as follows: TGTGCCAGCAGCTCCCTCTCCGGGAGGAACACTGAAGCTTTCTTT.